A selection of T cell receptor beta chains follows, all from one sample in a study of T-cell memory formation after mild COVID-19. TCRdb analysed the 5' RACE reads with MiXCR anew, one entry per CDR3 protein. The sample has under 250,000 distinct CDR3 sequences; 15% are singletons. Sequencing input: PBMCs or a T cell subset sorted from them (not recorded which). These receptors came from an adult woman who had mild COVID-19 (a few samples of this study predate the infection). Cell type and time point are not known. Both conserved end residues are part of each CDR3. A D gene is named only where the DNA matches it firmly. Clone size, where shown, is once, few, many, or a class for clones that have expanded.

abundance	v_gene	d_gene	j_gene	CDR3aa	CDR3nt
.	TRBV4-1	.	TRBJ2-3	CASSQGATAGDTQYF	TGCGCCAGCAGCCAAGGGGCCACTGCAGGGGATACGCAGTATTTT
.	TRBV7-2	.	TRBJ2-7	CASSLLDRVRVYSGPTYEQYF	TGTGCCAGCAGCCTTCTCGACAGGGTTCGGGTGTATAGCGGACCAACCTACGAGCAGTACTTC
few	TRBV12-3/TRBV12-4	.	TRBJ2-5	CASSRMGETQYF	TGTGCCAGCAGCCGCATGGGGGAGACCCAGTACTTC
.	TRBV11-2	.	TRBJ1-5	CASSLGPSQPQHF	TGTGCCAGCAGCTTAGGCCCAAGTCAGCCCCAGCATTTT
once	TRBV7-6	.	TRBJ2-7	CASISQTGTGPGEQYF	TGTGCCAGCATCTCACAAACCGGGACTGGACCGGGCGAGCAGTACTTC
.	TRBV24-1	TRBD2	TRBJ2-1	CATSGTSGTLSSYNEQFF	TGTGCCACCAGTGGGACTAGCGGTACTCTGAGCTCCTACAATGAGCAGTTCTTC
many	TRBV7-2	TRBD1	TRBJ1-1	CASSRDRGGTEAFF	TGTGCCAGCAGCCGAGACAGGGGGGGTACTGAAGCTTTCTTT
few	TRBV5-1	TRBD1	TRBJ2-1	CASSEGQVRGSEQFF	TGCGCCAGCAGCGAGGGACAGGTACGCGGCAGTGAGCAGTTCTTC
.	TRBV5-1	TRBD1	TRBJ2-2	CASSFRTGDTGELFF	TGCGCCAGCAGCTTTAGGACAGGGGACACCGGGGAGCTGTTTTTT
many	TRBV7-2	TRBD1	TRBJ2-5	CASSLAGTAKETQYF	TGTGCCAGCAGCTTAGCTGGGACAGCCAAAGAGACCCAGTACTTC
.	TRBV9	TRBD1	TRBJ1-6	CASSVEARGESPLHF	TGTGCCAGCAGCGTAGAGGCCAGGGGGGAATCACCCCTCCACTTT
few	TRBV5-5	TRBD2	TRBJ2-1	CASSTGTSGRNEQFF	TGTGCCAGCAGCACCGGGACTAGCGGGAGAAATGAGCAGTTCTTC
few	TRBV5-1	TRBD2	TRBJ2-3	CASMRQSGGSDTQYF	TGCGCCAGCATGCGACAGTCGGGGGGGAGCGATACGCAGTATTTT
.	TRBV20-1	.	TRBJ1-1	CSAKNTNTEAFF	TGCAGTGCTAAAAACACCAACACTGAAGCTTTCTTT
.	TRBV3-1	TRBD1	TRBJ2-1	CASRSGGGGTEQFF	TGTGCCAGCAGATCAGGGGGCGGAGGCACTGAGCAGTTCTTC
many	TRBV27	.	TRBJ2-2	CANIPSGQNTGELFF	TGTGCCAACATCCCATCCGGACAAAACACCGGGGAGCTGTTTTTT
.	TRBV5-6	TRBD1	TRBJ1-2	CASSIGQGYGYTF	TGTGCCAGCAGCATTGGACAGGGCTATGGCTACACCTTC
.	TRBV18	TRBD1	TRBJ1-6	CASSPGTGGSPLHF	TGTGCCAGCTCACCAGGGACAGGGGGATCACCCCTCCACTTT
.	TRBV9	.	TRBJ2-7	CASEGRNFYEQYF	TGTGCCAGCGAGGGGCGTAACTTCTACGAGCAGTACTTC
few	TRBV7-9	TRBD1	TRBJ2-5	CASSLARTGQETQYF	TGTGCCAGCAGCTTAGCCCGGACAGGTCAAGAGACCCAGTACTTC
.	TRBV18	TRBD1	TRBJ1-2	CASSPVRQGDYGYTF	TGTGCCAGCTCACCGGTGAGACAGGGGGATTATGGCTACACCTTC
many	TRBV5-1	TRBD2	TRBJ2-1	CASSLGTSGSNEQFF	TGCGCCAGCAGCTTGGGGACTAGCGGTTCAAATGAGCAGTTCTTC
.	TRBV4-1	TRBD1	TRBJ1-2	CASSTPTGDRAYGYTF	TGCGCCAGCAGCACCCCTACAGGGGATCGGGCCTATGGCTACACCTTC
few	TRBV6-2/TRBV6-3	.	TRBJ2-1	CASSQVAHEQFF	TGTGCCAGCAGTCAAGTAGCTCATGAGCAGTTCTTC
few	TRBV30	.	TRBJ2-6	CAWSGQAGANVLTF	TGTGCCTGGAGTGGACAGGCTGGGGCCAACGTCCTGACTTTC
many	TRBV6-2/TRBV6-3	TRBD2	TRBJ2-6	CASTRDYSGANVLTF	TGTGCCAGCACCCGGGACTATTCTGGGGCCAACGTCCTGACTTTC
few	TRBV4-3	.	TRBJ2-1	CASSQVGGGGEQFF	TGCGCCAGCAGCCAAGTAGGAGGGGGCGGAGAGCAGTTCTTC
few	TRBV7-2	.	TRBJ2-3	CASSLRQTTDTQYF	TGTGCCAGCAGCCTTCGACAGACCACAGATACGCAGTATTTT
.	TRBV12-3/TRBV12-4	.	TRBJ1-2	CASRGNGVYYGYTF	TGTGCCAGCAGGGGGAATGGGGTCTACTATGGCTACACCTTC
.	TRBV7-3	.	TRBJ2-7	CASSLTGWAREQYF	TGTGCCAGCAGCTTAACTGGTTGGGCTCGCGAGCAGTACTTC
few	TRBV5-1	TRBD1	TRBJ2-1	CASSIRDRVYNEQFF	TGCGCCAGCAGCATCCGGGACAGGGTCTACAATGAGCAGTTCTTC
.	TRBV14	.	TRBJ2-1	CASSYNRKVLGNEQFF	TGTGCCAGCAGTTATAACAGGAAAGTTTTGGGCAATGAGCAGTTCTTC
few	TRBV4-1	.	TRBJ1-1	CASSQVQGMNTEAFF	TGCGCCAGCAGCCAAGTGCAGGGCATGAACACTGAAGCTTTCTTT
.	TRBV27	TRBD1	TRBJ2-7	CASSSRGQGSYEQYF	TGTGCCAGCAGTTCCAGGGGACAGGGGTCCTACGAGCAGTACTTC
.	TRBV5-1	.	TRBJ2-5	CASSNVGETQYF	TGCGCCAGCAGCAATGTAGGAGAGACCCAGTACTTC
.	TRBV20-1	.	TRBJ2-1	CSAPRPYGVGQFF	TGCAGTGCCCCTAGGCCGTACGGTGTTGGGCAGTTCTTC
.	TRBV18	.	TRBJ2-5	CASSPQRQETQYF	TGTGCCAGCTCACCACAACGGCAAGAGACCCAGTACTTC
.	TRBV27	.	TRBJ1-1	CASSPDWNREAFF	TGTGCCAGCAGCCCGGACTGGAATCGCGAAGCTTTCTTT
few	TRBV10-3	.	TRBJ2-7	CAIGQSYEQYF	TGTGCCATCGGGCAATCCTACGAGCAGTACTTC
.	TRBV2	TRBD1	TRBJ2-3	CASSVQGNTDTQYF	TGTGCCAGCAGTGTACAGGGGAACACAGATACGCAGTATTTT
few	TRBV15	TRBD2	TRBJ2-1	CATSRLAGGNNEQFF	TGTGCCACCAGCAGACTAGCGGGAGGTAACAATGAGCAGTTCTTC
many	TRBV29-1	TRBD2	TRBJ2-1	CSVKVAGEYNEQFF	TGCAGCGTCAAAGTAGCGGGAGAGTACAATGAGCAGTTCTTC
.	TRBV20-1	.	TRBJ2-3	CSARNPNRGGTDTQYF	TGCAGTGCTAGGAACCCCAATCGCGGGGGCACAGATACGCAGTATTTT
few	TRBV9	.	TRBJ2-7	CASSIGVLNEQYF	TGTGCCAGCAGCATCGGGGTCCTCAACGAGCAGTACTTC
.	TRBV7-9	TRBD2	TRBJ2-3	CASSMGTSGGLTDTQYF	TGTGCCAGCAGCATGGGGACTAGCGGGGGGCTGACAGATACGCAGTATTTT
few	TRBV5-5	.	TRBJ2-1	CASSHMDGSNEQFF	TGTGCCAGCAGCCATATGGACGGGAGCAATGAGCAGTTCTTC
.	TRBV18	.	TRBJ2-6	CASSNPMSSGANVLTF	TGTGCCAGCTCAAACCCTATGAGCTCTGGGGCCAACGTCCTGACTTTC
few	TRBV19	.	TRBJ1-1	CASSIGNSGTEAFF	TGTGCCAGTAGTATTGGTAATTCGGGCACTGAAGCTTTCTTT
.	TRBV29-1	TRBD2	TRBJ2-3	CSAVSGALDTQYF	TGCAGCGCAGTTAGCGGGGCCCTCGATACGCAGTATTTT
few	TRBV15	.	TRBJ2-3	CATSRQGLDTQYF	TGTGCCACCAGCAGGCAGGGTCTAGATACGCAGTATTTT
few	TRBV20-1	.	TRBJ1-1	CSATDLNLNSEAFF	TGCAGTGCTACTGACCTTAACTTGAACTCTGAAGCTTTCTTT
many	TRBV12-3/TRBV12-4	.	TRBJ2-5	CASSLGRKETQYF	TGTGCCAGCAGTTTAGGCAGAAAAGAGACCCAGTACTTC
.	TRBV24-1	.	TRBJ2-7	CATSQDGAYEQYF	TGTGCCACCAGTCAGGACGGAGCCTACGAGCAGTACTTC